The 24 T cell receptor beta chains in this list originate from one sample, sequenced in a study of shared clonotypes between healthy human individuals. Using immunoSEQ multiplex PCR, the repertoire was profiled, and TCRdb retains in-frame clones only, with some absent. The sample has around 700,000 clones; around 72% are singletons. The source material was memory CD4+ T cells sorted from blood. The sample's subset: CD45RA-negative fraction. These receptors all stem from a woman in her 30s in good health.

V is TRBV7-5 and J is TRBJ2-5. TRBV7-5 is listed as a pseudogene. The CDR3 contains 14 residues. The CDR3 region is CVRVRRVRQETQYF. The CDR3, as DNA: TGTGTCAGAGTCAGAAGGGTCCGGCAAGAGACCCAGTACTTC.

This chain connects TRBV2 to TRBJ2-5; 8 positions agree with TRBD2. The germline CDR1 and CDR2 sequences are SNHLY and FYNNEI. The V gene end was trimmed by 7 bases and the J gene end by 6 bases; junction bases not matched to a gene: 10. The CDR3 extends over 14 amino acids. CDR3 sequence (DNA): TGTGCCAGCATGGGCCAGCCGGGAGGGCAGACCCAGTACTTC. Translation: CASMGQPGGQTQYF.

This clone was detected a few times. This chain joins TRBV2 and TRBJ2-7; D is ambiguous. The CDR3 loop spans 13 amino acids. Trimming left V 5 bases short and J 2 bases short, with 10 bases between. The germline gives CDR1 SNHLY, CDR2 FYNNEI. CDR3 nucleotides: TGTGCCAGCAGTTCCGTCCGGACCTACGAGCAGTACTTC. This gives the protein CASSSVRTYEQYF.

This clone turned up a few times. The chain is built from TRBV6-5 and TRBJ2-7, with 12 positions matching TRBD2. CDR1 is MNHEY and CDR2 is SVGAGI in the germline V gene. After removal of 6 bases from V and 1 base from J, the junction contained 4 bases not matched to a gene. The length of the CDR3 is 15 residues. CDR3 coding DNA: TGTGCCAGCAGGAGGGGACTAGCGGGTTCCTACGAGCAGTACTTC. Encoded protein: CASRRGLAGSYEQYF.

The chain carries TRBV2 and TRBJ2-5, with 8 bases that match TRBD2. The end of the DNA fits TRBJ2-7 better, so the J call may be wrong. This CDR3 comprises 13 residues. The germline V gene encodes CDR1 SNHLY and CDR2 FYNNEI. The CDR3 is CASSEARGDEQYF. Written as DNA, the CDR3 is TGTGCCAGCAGTGAAGCGCGGGGGGACGAGCAGTACTTC.

This chain connects TRBV7-8 to TRBJ2-3; the D is unclear. Germline V lookup: CDR1 SGHVS, CDR2 FQNEAQ. This CDR3 has 14 residues. The germline V and J ends were trimmed by 1 base and 5 bases, with 10 bases remaining between them. In DNA, the CDR3 is TGTGCCAGCAGCTTAGGGGGTGAGGAAGATACGCAGTATTTT. The encoded protein is CASSLGGEEDTQYF.

The rearrangement links TRBV30 to TRBJ1-2; 7 bases match TRBD1. The CDR3 is made up of 12 amino acids. The germline CDR1 and CDR2 sequences are GTSNPN and SVGIG (reference sequence). The ends lost 2 bases at V and 4 bases at J; junction bases unmatched: 1. Written as DNA, the CDR3 is TGTGCCTGGAGTACAGGGGCCTATGGCTACACCTTC. Its translation is CAWSTGAYGYTF.

This clone occurred a few times. The V gene is TRBV25-1, the J gene TRBJ2-7, with TRBD2 as a possible D gene (5 bases). V was cut by 6 bases and J by 4 bases, with 16 bases left in between. This CDR3 is built from 14 residues. CDR1 MGHDK and CDR2 SYGVNS come from the germline V gene. The CDR3 protein is CASSADYMGYEQYF. In nucleotides, the CDR3 is TGTGCCAGCAGCGCAGACTACATGGGTTACGAGCAGTACTTC.

The chain recombines TRBV6-5 with TRBJ1-5; 7 bases agree with TRBD1. CDR3 size: 16 residues. The V gene's germline CDR1 is MNHEY and CDR2 SVGAGI. V shed 0 bases, J shed 5 bases, and the junction held 7 bases outside the gene matches. CDR3 region: CASSYSAGTADQPQHF. The CDR3 bases are TGTGCCAGCAGTTACTCAGCCGGGACAGCAGATCAGCCCCAGCATTTT.

This clone was seen many times. The rearrangement links TRBV5-1 to TRBJ2-7; D might be TRBD2 (7 bases). Germline lookup yields CDR1 SGHRS and CDR2 YFSETQ. V dropped 4 bases and J dropped 1 base, with 15 bases sitting between them. The CDR3 runs 15 residues. The CDR3 DNA follows: TGCGCCAGCAGCAAGGGACTACAGGGATCCTACGAGCAGTACTTC. It translates to CASSKGLQGSYEQYF.

The chain employs TRBV14 and TRBJ1-1; D is uncertain. CDR3 length equals 13 residues. CDR1 and CDR2 from the germline V gene are SGHDN and FVKESK. The germline V and J ends were trimmed by 0 bases and 4 bases, with 6 bases remaining between them. The CDR3 sequence is CASSQESFTEAFF. CDR3 in DNA: TGTGCCAGCAGCCAAGAGTCGTTCACTGAAGCTTTCTTT.

This chain uses TRBV7-6 with TRBJ1-2; D might be TRBD1 (5 bases). V shed 1 base and J shed 0 bases, with 9 bases lying between them. This CDR3 has 15 residues. Per germline, CDR1 SGHVS and CDR2 FNYEAQ. The CDR3 spells CASSLGAGSNYGYTF. The CDR3 nucleotides are TGTGCCAGCAGCTTAGGAGCAGGGTCTAACTATGGCTACACCTTC. The full variable domain, rest sourced from reference TRBV7-6 and TRBJ1-2, is GAGVSQSPRYKVTKRGQDVALRCDPISGHVSLYWYRQALGQGPEFLTYFNYEAQQDKSGLPNDRFSAERPEGSISTLTIQRTEQRDSAMYRCASSLGAGSNYGYTFGSGTRLTVV.

This clone appeared a few times. The chain is built from TRBV28 and TRBJ2-7, with 11 bases identical to TRBD2. Germline CDR1 MDHEN, CDR2 SYDVKM. The CDR3 covers 14 residues. V lost 8 bases and J lost 3; bases outside the gene matches: 6. CDR3 in DNA: TGTGCCAGCGCCCCGACTAGCGGGAACTACGAGCAGTACTTC. Its translation: CASAPTSGNYEQYF.

V gene TRBV2 combines with J gene TRBJ1-1; D gene ambiguous. The V end lost 8 bases, the J end lost 5 bases, and 15 bases lay between the germline ends. The CDR3 runs to 13 residues. The V gene's germline CDR1 is SNHLY and CDR2 FYNNEI. CDR3 region: CASARETRTEAFF. As DNA, the CDR3 is TGTGCCAGCGCCAGAGAGACACGAACTGAAGCTTTCTTT.

Only a few counts were recorded for this clone. The chain employs TRBV11-2 and TRBJ2-7; D might be TRBD1 or TRBD2, each matching 5 bases. Germline CDR1 is SGHAT and CDR2 is FQNNGV. The V end lost 1 base, the J end lost 7 bases, and 17 bases lay between the germline ends. This CDR3 is built from 15 residues. CDR3 coding DNA: TGTGCCAGCAGCTTAGTGTTTGGGGGACCGGGGGAGCAGTACTTC. This codes for CASSLVFGGPGEQYF. The full variable domain, with the rest looked up from reference TRBV11-2 and TRBJ2-7, is EAGVAQSPRYKIIEKRQSVAFWCNPISGHATLYWYQQILGQGPKLLIQFQNNGVVDDSQLPKDRFSAERLKGVDSTLKIQPAKLEDSAVYLCASSLVFGGPGEQYFGPGTRLTVT.

The chain uses TRBV28 and TRBJ1-3; TRBD1 matches at 7 bases. Germline values: CDR1 MDHEN, CDR2 SYDVKM. CDR3 length equals 15 residues. V was clipped by 3 bases and J by 0 bases; unmatched bases: 2. Here the CDR3 reads CASSLGQFSGNTIYF. In nucleotides, the CDR3 is TGTGCCAGCAGTTTGGGACAGTTCTCTGGAAACACCATATATTTT.

The chain is built from TRBV2 and TRBJ2-1; 7 bases are a match to TRBD2. Germline CDR1 SNHLY, CDR2 FYNNEI. This CDR3 contains 13 residues. Trimming took 6 bases from V and 15 from J; bases not matched to a gene: 14. CDR3 protein: CASSAPGGRAGFF. The CDR3 region has the DNA TGTGCCAGCAGCGCCCCTGGGGGGAGGGCCGGGTTCTTC.

This sequence joins TRBV5-1 and TRBJ2-5; D is perhaps TRBD1 or TRBD2 (5 bases each). In germline, CDR1 is SGHRS, CDR2 YFSETQ. The CDR3 contains 14 residues. V was shortened by 4 bases and J by 5 bases, with 15 bases between the two germline ends. CDR3 sequence (DNA): TGCGCCAGCAGCGGGGGTTGGGGAGTGGAGACCCAGTACTTC. Residues: CASSGGWGVETQYF.

The rearrangement joins TRBV6-1 to TRBJ2-5, with D unclear. V was trimmed by 2 bases and J by 1 base, leaving 11 bases between them. CDR1 and CDR2 (germline): MNHNS, SASEGT. This CDR3 comprises 15 residues. The CDR3 reads CASSESPPGQETQYF. CDR3 nucleotide sequence: TGTGCCAGCAGTGAATCGCCGCCGGGCCAAGAGACCCAGTACTTC.

In DNA, the CDR3 is TGTGCCAGCCTGAAGGGGAACTATGGCTACACCTTC. As protein: CASLKGNYGYTF. J is TRBJ1-2 and V is TRBV2; D might be TRBD1 (5 bases). V was pared by 8 bases and J by 2 bases, with 9 bases between. Looked up from germline, CDR1 is SNHLY and CDR2 is FYNNEI. The CDR3 has 12 amino acids.

The chain has TRBV28 and TRBJ2-2, with 8 bases lining up with TRBD1. The germline CDR1 and CDR2 sequences are MDHEN and SYDVKM. The CDR3 has 15 residues. Trimming cost V 7 bases and J 2 bases; bases outside gene matches: 6. The CDR3 sequence is CASKQGDLNTGELFF. In DNA, the CDR3 is TGTGCCAGCAAACAGGGGGATTTAAACACCGGGGAGCTGTTTTTT.

Comment on this clone: This sample also contains other DNA sequences that code for the same CDR3. This rearrangement joins TRBV19 to TRBJ2-1, with 11 bases matching TRBD2. The ends lost 6 bases at V and 4 bases at J; junction bases unmatched: 5. The CDR3 is made up of 15 amino acids. CDR1 and CDR2 (germline): LNHDA, SQIVND (reference sequence). The CDR3 loop reads CASRDGTSGYNEQFF. The CDR3 nucleotides read TGTGCCAGTAGGGACGGGACTAGCGGATACAATGAGCAGTTCTTC.

The chain has TRBV27 and TRBJ1-2; D is undetermined. The germline V and J ends were trimmed by 4 bases and 7 bases, with 22 bases remaining between them. The length of the CDR3 is 16 residues. In germline, CDR1 is MNHEY, CDR2 SMNVEV (reference sequence). Here the CDR3 reads CASSSWGISPAIGYTF. CDR3 sequence (DNA): TGTGCCAGCAGTTCATGGGGTATAAGTCCTGCTATTGGCTACACCTTC.

This clone showed up just a few times. This sequence joins TRBV7-9 and TRBJ2-7; D uncertain. Germline V gene data show CDR1 as SEHNR and CDR2 as FQNEAQ (reference sequence). The V gene lost 3 bases and the J gene lost 0 bases, with 9 bases spanning the gap. The CDR3 is made up of 14 amino acids. The CDR3 sequence is CASSLGLPSYEQYF. In DNA form, the CDR3 reads TGTGCCAGCAGCTTGGGATTACCCTCCTACGAGCAGTACTTC.